This TCR beta chain was profiled in a study of shared clonotypes between healthy human individuals. Whole-study results and caveats: In a few donors, about 5% of naive CD4 clonotypes appeared in common.

There were no recent acute infections or vaccinations among the donors, who were healthy HIV-negative adults. Nashville, Tennessee was home to all donors, each a Caucasian adult. Some clones are missing from TCRdb's copy, which holds only in-frame ones; the method was immunoSEQ multiplex PCR. Here the sample spans approximately 2.4 million clones, around 95% being singletons. To note about this clone: What it binds is unknown.

This CDR3 region has 13 residues. Looked up from germline, CDR1 is ENHRY and CDR2 is SYGVKD. V lost 8 bases to trimming and J lost 5 bases, with 15 bases between them. This receptor was taken from a man aged 18 to 30 in good health. V is TRBV10-3 and J is TRBJ2-5, with D uncertain. Sample: naive CD4+ T cells sorted from blood. Subset denoted: CD45RA+ positively selected. The CDR3 DNA is TGTGCCATCGGGGATTCGGGTAGGGAGACCCAGTACTTC. Protein product: CAIGDSGRETQYF.